A single sample is the source of the 28 T cell receptor beta chains below, sequenced in a study of blood T cell repertoires in COVID-19. Profiling relied on immunoSEQ multiplex PCR, and the TCRdb table lists in-frame clones only, not all of them. The sample contains tens of thousands of clones, around 76% of which appear only once. Specimen: peripheral blood. All receptors derive from a man older than 75 with acute or convalescent COVID-19.

The V call is TRBV3-1 (or the pseudogene TRBV3-2), the J call TRBJ2-7, with 11 bases matching TRBD2. This CDR3 contains 16 residues. Germline CDR1 is LGHDT and CDR2 is YNNKEL (reference sequence). Trimming took 2 bases from V and 6 from J; bases not matched to a gene: 9. In nucleotides, the CDR3 is TGTGCCAGCAGCCAACCCGGGACTAGCGGTAGCGGCGAGCAGTACTTC. It codes for CASSQPGTSGSGEQYF.

The count of this clone is one. The V and J genes are TRBV7-2 and TRBJ2-2, with TRBD1 matching 10 bases. CDR1 is SGHTA, CDR2 FQGNSA, per germline. The CDR3 consists of 16 residues. Losses at the gene ends were 5 bases for V and 7 bases for J; bases not matched to a gene: 10. DNA for the CDR3: TGTGCCAGCAGCCCCCGACAGGGGGCATCTGGCGGGGAGCTGTTTTTT. Amino acids: CASSPRQGASGGELFF.

This clone was counted at least ten times. The chain is built from TRBV18 and TRBJ1-1; D is possibly TRBD1 (6 bases). The CDR3 spans 16 residues. V was pared by 2 bases and J by 1 base, with 14 bases between. Looked up from germline, CDR1 is KGHSH and CDR2 is LQKENI. This chain's CDR3 is CASSPRAGAKNTEAFF. CDR3 bases: TGTGCCAGCTCACCAAGGGCAGGGGCAAAGAACACTGAAGCTTTCTTT.

The chain joins TRBV3-1 (or the pseudogene TRBV3-2) to TRBJ2-3; D is perhaps TRBD2 (6 bases). The CDR3 sequence is 12 residues long. Deletions cut 1 base from V and 11 bases from J, with 10 bases between. Germline V gene sequence: CDR1 LGHDT, CDR2 YNNKEL (reference sequence). The CDR3 protein is CASSQGAGGQYF. DNA of the CDR3: TGTGCCAGCAGCCAAGGGGCCGGGGGGCAGTATTTT.

The gene calls are TRBV2 and TRBJ2-5; 11 nucleotides match TRBD2. CDR1 is SNHLY and CDR2 is FYNNEI in the germline V gene. The CDR3 loop spans 16 amino acids. V gave up 3 bases and J gave up 4 bases; unmatched junction bases: 7. The CDR3: CASSEASGRTAETQYF. The CDR3 region has the DNA TGTGCCAGCAGTGAGGCTAGCGGGAGGACCGCAGAGACCCAGTACTTC.

This clone was recorded only once. The gene calls are TRBV3-1 (or the pseudogene TRBV3-2) and TRBJ2-7; D is unresolved. This CDR3 spans 13 amino acids. CDR1 and CDR2 from the germline V gene are LGHDT and YNNKEL (reference sequence). The V gene lost 1 base and the J gene lost 9 bases, with 13 bases spanning the gap. CDR3 region: CASSQVVASGQYF. CDR3 DNA sequence: TGTGCCAGCAGCCAAGTCGTGGCCTCGGGGCAGTACTTC.

This rearrangement joins TRBV2 to TRBJ2-1; 9 bases line up with TRBD2. CDR3 length: 14 amino acids. Unmatched junction bases numbered 4, after V lost 2 bases and J lost 8 bases. CDR1 is SNHLY and CDR2 is FYNNEI in the germline V gene. CDR3 nucleotides: TGTGCCAGCAGTGAATCGGGACTAGCATATGAGCAGTTCTTC. Translation gives CASSESGLAYEQFF.

This chain links TRBV28 with TRBJ1-2; 8 positions agree with TRBD1. Germline loops: CDR1 MDHEN, CDR2 SYDVKM. The V segment lost 6 bases and the J segment 6 bases; nucleotides outside the gene matches: 6. CDR3 size: 13 residues. CDR3 protein: CASSPAGGDGYTF. The CDR3 nucleotides read TGTGCCAGCAGCCCAGCAGGGGGCGATGGCTACACCTTC.

The chain combines TRBV24-1 with TRBJ2-1, with 7 bases identical to TRBD2. This CDR3 comprises 15 residues. The ends lost 3 bases at V and 4 bases at J; junction bases unmatched: 5. CDR1 and CDR2 from the germline V gene are KGHDR and SFDVKD. The CDR3 loop is CATSDGTNPYNEQFF. DNA for the CDR3: TGTGCCACCAGTGATGGGACTAATCCGTACAATGAGCAGTTCTTC.

This clone appeared once. Here the CDR3 reads CSASGAGGPGRETQYF. CDR3 DNA sequence: TGCAGTGCTAGTGGGGCGGGAGGGCCAGGCCGGGAGACCCAGTACTTC. The chain employs TRBV20-1 and TRBJ2-5; 9 positions match TRBD2. The CDR3 loop spans 16 amino acids. V lost 3 bases and J lost 5; bases outside the gene matches: 13. Germline V gives CDR1 DFQATT, CDR2 SNEGSKA (reference sequence).

The V and J genes are TRBV28 and TRBJ2-5, with D unresolved. CDR1 MDHEN and CDR2 SYDVKM come from the germline V gene. This CDR3 contains 13 residues. V shed 4 bases and J shed 4 bases, with 10 bases lying between them. Here the CDR3 reads CASSSHGSETQYF. CDR3 sequence (DNA): TGTGCCAGCAGTTCCCACGGGTCAGAGACCCAGTACTTC.

The rearrangement uses TRBV7-8 and TRBJ1-5, with 7 bases aligning to TRBD1. The germline V gene has CDR1 SGHVS and CDR2 FQNEAQ. Unmatched junction bases numbered 7, after V lost 2 bases and J lost 0 bases. This CDR3 contains 17 residues. CDR3 in DNA: TGTGCCAGCAGCTTAACCGGGACAGCGTATAGCAATCAGCCCCAGCATTTT. Translating gives CASSLTGTAYSNQPQHF.

The chain couples TRBV27 to TRBJ2-7; TRBD2 matches 9 bases. The CDR3 is made up of 19 amino acids. With V trimmed by 0 bases and J by 4 bases, 16 bases remained unmatched. Germline CDR1 reads MNHEY; CDR2 reads SMNVEV (reference sequence). Written as DNA, the CDR3 is TGTGCCAGCAGTTTATCTAGAGGGTACGGGGCTAGCGGGAATTACGAGCAGTACTTC. Protein sequence: CASSLSRGYGASGNYEQYF.

The chain combines TRBV5-5 with TRBJ2-7, with 8 bases lining up with TRBD1. V lost 0 bases, J lost 1 base, and 3 bases stayed unmatched. The CDR3 covers 15 residues. CDR1 and CDR2 from the germline V gene are SGHKS and YYEKEE (reference sequence). The CDR3 coding sequence is TGTGCCAGCAGCTTGGTCCGACAGGGGTCCTACGAGCAGTACTTC. This encodes CASSLVRQGSYEQYF.

This clone turned up a few times. CDR3 residues: CASSLRSGNEKLFF. For the CDR3, the DNA is TGTGCCAGCAGCTTACGGTCGGGTAATGAAAAACTGTTTTTT. J is TRBJ1-4 and V is TRBV7-2; D not resolved. The CDR3 spans 14 residues. The ends were cut back, 2 bases at V and 4 bases at J, with 8 bases in the middle. CDR1 and CDR2 (germline): SGHTA, FQGNSA.

V usage is TRBV5-1 and J usage is TRBJ1-1; 7 nucleotides match TRBD1. The length of the CDR3 is 17 residues. Germline CDR1 reads SGHRS; CDR2 reads YFSETQ. The trim removed 0 bases at V and 4 bases at J, leaving 12 bases unmatched. The CDR3 DNA reads as TGCGCCAGCAGCTTGGGGCCCGGACAGGCCGTTTTCACTGAAGCTTTCTTT. Amino acid sequence: CASSLGPGQAVFTEAFF.

This clone was observed once. The J gene is TRBJ1-2, the V gene TRBV6-5; D perhaps matches TRBD1 (6 bases). Germline assignment: CDR1 MNHEY and CDR2 SVGAGI. V lost 6 bases to trimming and J lost 4 bases, with 18 bases between them. This CDR3 spans 15 amino acids. CDR3 in DNA: TGTGCCAGCAGCGTTACAGGGCTACTTCTCTATGGCTACACCTTC. It is translated as CASSVTGLLLYGYTF.

This chain joins TRBV6-5 and TRBJ2-7, with TRBD1 identical over 8 bases. From germline, CDR1 is MNHEY and CDR2 SVGAGI. The CDR3 sequence is 14 residues long. V lost 4 bases to trimming and J lost 5 bases; unmatched junction nucleotides: 7. Here the CDR3 DNA reads TGTGCCAGCAGTTCCCTCACAGGGGGTGACGAGCAGTACTTC. Translated: CASSSLTGGDEQYF.

This chain uses TRBV5-1 with TRBJ2-7, with a weak D call TRBD1 (6 bases). This CDR3 is 18 amino acids long. V lost 1 base and J lost 3, with 23 bases in between. From germline, CDR1 is SGHRS and CDR2 YFSETQ. CDR3 nucleotide sequence: TGCGCCAGCAGCTTGAAGTTTTCCCAGGGGCCCTGGGGCTACGAGCAGTACTTC. Residues: CASSLKFSQGPWGYEQYF.

The chain recombines TRBV5-1 with TRBJ2-5; TRBD1 aligns across 10 bases. The CDR3 covers 15 residues. In germline, CDR1 is SGHRS, CDR2 YFSETQ. J was trimmed by 4 bases and V by 4 bases; bases with no gene match: 7. This CDR3 is CASSLRTGGRETQYF. CDR3 bases: TGCGCCAGCAGCCTAAGGACAGGGGGAAGAGAGACCCAGTACTTC.

The rearrangement uses TRBV2 and TRBJ2-7; 8 positions match TRBD1. Germline V gene lookup returns CDR1 SNHLY and CDR2 FYNNEI. CDR3 length: 15 amino acids. V lost 4 bases, J lost 0 bases, and 5 bases stayed unmatched. CDR3 residues: CASSGDRGSSYEQYF. Written as DNA, the CDR3 is TGTGCCAGCAGTGGAGACAGGGGAAGCTCCTACGAGCAGTACTTC.

This clone was detected a few times. This chain connects TRBV19 to TRBJ1-1, with 8 bases matching TRBD1. The CDR3 length is 13 residues. Germline trimming cut 1 base from V and 10 bases from J; bases unmatched to any gene: 5. Germline V gene lookup returns CDR1 LNHDA and CDR2 SQIVND (reference sequence). CDR3 in amino acids: CASSIGTGSRAFF. The CDR3 DNA reads TGTGCCAGTAGTATAGGGACAGGGTCGAGAGCTTTCTTT.

The genes are TRBV5-1 and TRBJ2-2, with TRBD2 identical over 10 bases. The germline V gene encodes CDR1 SGHRS and CDR2 YFSETQ. The length of the CDR3 is 15 residues. V lost 6 bases and J lost 4; bases outside the gene matches: 6. The CDR3 is CASTEAGGRTGELFF. The CDR3 nucleotides read TGCGCCAGCACTGAAGCGGGGGGGCGCACCGGGGAGCTGTTTTTT. Looking up the rest from reference TRBV5-1 and TRBJ2-2 gives the full variable domain: KAGVTQTPRYLIKTRGQQVTLSCSPISGHRSVSWYQQTPGQGLQFLFEYFSETQRNKGNFPGRFSGRQFSNSRSEMNVSTLELGDSALYLCASTEAGGRTGELFFGEGSRLTVL.

The chain carries TRBV3-1 (or the pseudogene TRBV3-2) and TRBJ1-6, with D perhaps TRBD1 (6 bases). V was shortened by 1 base and J by 10 bases, with 14 bases between the two germline ends. The CDR3 runs 15 residues. Germline-derived CDR1 and CDR2 are LGHDT and YNNKEL (reference sequence). The CDR3 coding sequence is TGTGCCAGCAGCCAAGGGCAGGGGCGAGGGTCACCCCTCCACTTT. It yields the protein CASSQGQGRGSPLHF.

The table lists this clone with a few counts. J is TRBJ2-4 and V is TRBV12-5, with 10 bases that match TRBD2. V was pared by 5 bases and J by 1 base, with 11 bases of the junction left unmatched. The CDR3 is 18 residues long. Germline V gene data show CDR1 as LGHNT and CDR2 as FRNRAP. In nucleotides, the CDR3 is TGTGCTAGTGGTCCTGGAATAGCGGGGGGCCGTGCCAAAAACATTCAGTACTTC. Protein: CASGPGIAGGRAKNIQYF. Full variable domain (missing parts from reference TRBV12-5 and TRBJ2-4): DARVTQTPRHKVTEMGQEVTMRCQPILGHNTVFWYRQTMMQGLELLAYFRNRAPLDDSGMPKDRFSAEMPDATLATLKIQPSEPRDSAVYFCASGPGIAGGRAKNIQYFGAGTRLSVL.

The CDR3 nucleotides are TGTGCCAGCAGTGAACAGATTACTACCCTCTACGAGCAGTACTTC. Translating it yields CASSEQITTLYEQYF. The chain combines TRBV6-1 with TRBJ2-7; no clear D gene. Germline V lookup: CDR1 MNHNS, CDR2 SASEGT. Trimming shortened V by 2 bases and J by 3 bases, and 14 bases separated the two germline ends. The CDR3 runs 15 residues.

The V call is TRBV10-2, the J call TRBJ2-1, with TRBD2 matching 13 bases. The CDR3 is made up of 15 amino acids. The ends lost 7 bases at V and 9 bases at J; junction bases unmatched: 9. CDR1 WSHSY and CDR2 SAAADI come from the germline V gene. CDR3 amino acids: CASILTSGGTVEQFF. Written as DNA, the CDR3 is TGCGCCAGCATTTTGACTAGCGGGGGGACTGTTGAGCAGTTCTTC.

The V and J genes are TRBV19 and TRBJ2-5, with a possible D match to TRBD2 (6 bases). The CDR3 sequence is 14 residues long. Trimming left V 2 bases short and J 5 bases short, with 12 bases between. Looked up from germline, CDR1 is LNHDA and CDR2 is SQIVND (reference sequence). The CDR3 DNA sequence: TGTGCCAGTAGTATAACGCATCGGGGGGAGACCCAGTACTTC. The encoded protein is CASSITHRGETQYF.